This T cell receptor beta chain was retrieved from a study of cytomegalovirus exposure and HLA in healthy donors. Across the study: There were around 100 million unique TCR beta sequences, drawn from some 180 million T cells, in an earlier analysis. Study observations and caveats: The study found most TCR sequences rare, yet found some public TCRs in many donors.

The PCR employed 60 Vbeta primers together with 13 Jbeta primers. Produced via immunoSEQ multiplex PCR; TCRdb's table is partial and in-frame only. The data contain tens of thousands of clones, around 70% of them singletons. Comment on this clone: Its antigen is undetermined.

Germline values: CDR1 SGHVS, CDR2 FNYEAQ. V dropped 5 bases and J dropped 5; count of bases not matched to a gene: 6. This CDR3 region has 13 residues. The sequenced sample consisted of PBMCs. V is TRBV7-6 and J is TRBJ2-7; 7 nucleotides agree with TRBD1. The clonotype was recovered from a woman aged 55-70 years in good health and CMV-seropositive. CDR3 sequence: CASSRQGTNEQYF. Here the CDR3 DNA reads TGTGCCAGCAGCCGACAGGGAACGAACGAGCAGTACTTC.